The next 17 T cell receptor beta chains were all read from a single sample in a study of CD8 T cells in Susac syndrome (dated by TCRdb to the late 2010s). The library was built by means of the immunoSEQ multiplex PCR assay. RNA was extracted using the RNeasy kit, and roughly 0.45 to 1 ug of the RNA was reverse transcribed with random hexamers. The public reads were reprocessed in TCRdb via fastp at Q25 and MiXCR, keeping in-frame beta chains. Rows are unified per CDR3 protein, each entry keeping the most common DNA and genes. The sample data list hundreds of thousands of distinct CDR3 sequences, and about 90% of these were observed just once. Roughly 0.13% of the sample rests with the top ten. Material for sequencing was CD8+ T cells from PBMCs. The receptors here all came from a human donor with multiple sclerosis.

In nucleotides, the CDR3 is TGTGCCAGCAGCTCGACTAGCGGGAGGACGTTCTTC. This translates into CASSSTSGRTFF. The chain uses TRBV7-9 and TRBJ2-1; 13 nucleotides agree with TRBD2. J was trimmed by 15 bases and V by 4 bases; bases with no gene match: 3. The CDR3 has 12 residues. Per the germline V gene, CDR1 is SEHNR and CDR2 is FQNEAQ (reference sequence).

The chain carries TRBV20-1 and TRBJ2-3, with 8 bases aligning to TRBD2. V was pared by 3 bases and J by 2 bases, with 13 bases of the junction left unmatched. The CDR3 is made up of 17 amino acids. Germline V gene sequence: CDR1 DFQATT, CDR2 SNEGSKA (reference sequence). CDR3 region: CSARTYRTSKHTDTQYF. The CDR3 DNA is TGCAGTGCTAGGACATACCGGACTAGCAAACACACAGATACGCAGTATTTT.

This chain joins TRBV7-8 and TRBJ2-3; 8 bases fit TRBD1. The V segment lost 1 base and the J segment 5 bases; nucleotides outside the gene matches: 8. Germline V gene sequence: CDR1 SGHVS, CDR2 FQNEAQ. The CDR3 runs to 16 residues. Written as DNA, the CDR3 is TGTGCCAGCAGCTTAGTGCCGGAACAGGGGGGAGATACGCAGTATTTT. This sequence encodes CASSLVPEQGGDTQYF.

This rearrangement joins TRBV6-4 to TRBJ2-7; 11 bases line up with TRBD2. V gave up 3 bases and J gave up 0 bases; unmatched junction bases: 1. The germline CDR1 and CDR2 sequences are MRHNA and SNTAGT. CDR3 length equals 15 residues. The CDR3 loop reads CASSEGTSGSYEQYF. CDR3 DNA: TGTGCCAGCAGTGAGGGGACTAGCGGCTCCTACGAGCAGTACTTC.

This chain uses TRBV4-3 with TRBJ2-7; possibly TRBD1 for D (5 bases). Germline CDR1 is LGHNA and CDR2 is YSLEER. V gave up 0 bases and J gave up 0 bases, with 12 bases separating them. The CDR3 sequence is 16 residues long. CDR3 sequence: CASSQDPRASSYEQYF. In DNA, the CDR3 is TGCGCCAGCAGCCAAGACCCCAGGGCCAGCTCCTACGAGCAGTACTTC.

The V and J genes are TRBV30 and TRBJ2-7; D is unresolved. Germline V CDR1 and CDR2: GTSNPN, SVGIG (reference sequence). This CDR3 is built from 12 residues. With 4 bases removed from V and 3 bases from J, the gap between germline ends came to 10 bases. CDR3 amino acids: CAWNEGNYEQYF. In nucleotides, the CDR3 is TGTGCCTGGAATGAAGGTAACTACGAGCAGTACTTC.

This rearrangement joins TRBV11-2 to TRBJ2-5; D uncertain. This CDR3 is 13 amino acids long. The ends were cut back, 0 bases at V and 3 bases at J, with 5 bases in the middle. Germline-derived CDR1 and CDR2 are SGHAT and FQNNGV. CDR3: CASSLDPKETQYF. In DNA, the CDR3 is TGTGCCAGCAGCTTAGATCCTAAAGAGACCCAGTACTTC. The whole variable domain, remainder taken from reference TRBV11-2 and TRBJ2-5, is EAGVAQSPRYKIIEKRQSVAFWCNPISGHATLYWYQQILGQGPKLLIQFQNNGVVDDSQLPKDRFSAERLKGVDSTLKIQPAKLEDSAVYLCASSLDPKETQYFGPGTRLLVL.

This clonotype showed up just once. The V gene is TRBV15, the J gene TRBJ1-4, with D unclear. Trimming took off 5 bases at V and 2 bases at J, with 6 bases between the two ends. There are 13 residues in the CDR3. CDR1 and CDR2 from the germline V gene are LNHNV and YYDKDF (reference sequence). CDR3 coding DNA: TGTGCCACCAGCGCTCGGACTAATGAAAAACTGTTTTTT. Its translation: CATSARTNEKLFF.

The rearrangement uses TRBV6-5 and TRBJ2-1; unclear D gene. CDR1 and CDR2 from the germline V gene are MNHEY and SVGAGI. V was shortened by 2 bases and J by 9 bases, with 14 bases between the two germline ends. The CDR3 has 14 amino acids. The CDR3 coding sequence is TGTGCCAGCAGTTACACTTACCCCGGGCTTGAGCAGTTCTTC. Translating it yields CASSYTYPGLEQFF.

The chain recombines TRBV7-9 with TRBJ1-1; the D is unclear. Trimming shortened V by 5 bases and J by 1 base, and 11 bases separated the two germline ends. Germline V CDR1 and CDR2: SEHNR, FQNEAQ (reference sequence). The CDR3 consists of 14 residues. Here the CDR3 reads CASSALSGNTEAFF. CDR3 coding DNA: TGTGCCAGCAGCGCATTAAGCGGGAACACTGAAGCTTTCTTT.

The rearrangement links TRBV4-1 to TRBJ2-7, with 10 bases aligning to TRBD1. Germline lookup yields CDR1 MGHRA and CDR2 YSYEKL. Trimming removed 6 bases from V and 2 bases from J; junction bases left unmatched: 4. The CDR3 is 14 amino acids. CDR3 sequence: CASREGQGPYEQYF. The CDR3 bases are TGCGCCAGCAGAGAGGGACAGGGGCCCTACGAGCAGTACTTC.

The chain has TRBV11-2 and TRBJ2-3, with TRBD2 matching over 9 bases. Germline values: CDR1 SGHAT, CDR2 FQNNGV. The CDR3 runs 22 residues. V trimming: 2 bases; J trimming: 0 bases; junction bases outside the gene matches: 21. CDR3 bases: TGTGCCAGCAGCTTAAGGGGTAGACTAGCGGATATGTTCCCCTCTAGCACAGATACGCAGTATTTT. This sequence encodes CASSLRGRLADMFPSSTDTQYF.

The chain couples TRBV2 to TRBJ2-5; 10 bases are a match to TRBD1. This CDR3 spans 16 amino acids. The trim removed 4 bases at V and 0 bases at J, leaving 5 bases unmatched. Germline lookup yields CDR1 SNHLY and CDR2 FYNNEI. CDR3 in DNA: TGTGCCAGCAGTGCAGGGACAGGGGTCGACCAAGAGACCCAGTACTTC. This sequence encodes CASSAGTGVDQETQYF.

This chain joins TRBV9 and TRBJ2-5; a possible D gene is TRBD2 (5 bases). The CDR3 has 15 amino acids. Trimming shortened V by 3 bases and J by 5 bases, and 17 bases separated the two germline ends. Germline loops: CDR1 SGDLS, CDR2 YYNGEE. The CDR3 region is CASSARPYGEETQYF. The CDR3 DNA reads as TGTGCCAGCAGCGCCCGGCCTTATGGGGAGGAGACCCAGTACTTC.

The chain combines TRBV27 with TRBJ1-5; D is perhaps TRBD1 (6 bases). CDR3 size: 16 residues. Trimming removed 8 bases from V and 3 bases from J, with 20 bases in between. Germline assignment: CDR1 MNHEY and CDR2 SMNVEV (reference sequence). CDR3: CASGTNPGGANQPQHF. The DNA for the CDR3 is TGTGCCAGCGGGACCAATCCGGGGGGCGCCAATCAGCCCCAGCATTTT.

The rearrangement links TRBV12-3 or TRBV12-4 to TRBJ2-7, with a tentative D call TRBD2 (5 bases). V lost 5 bases and J 2 bases, leaving 13 bases between the germline ends. This CDR3 is 14 amino acids long. The CDR3: CASSLSVGAYEQYF. Here the CDR3 DNA reads TGTGCCAGCAGTCTCAGCGTCGGGGCCTACGAGCAGTACTTC.

The chain is built from TRBV20-1 and TRBJ2-7; 10 nucleotides line up with TRBD1. The germline V gene encodes CDR1 DFQATT and CDR2 SNEGSKA (reference sequence). CDR3 size: 14 residues. V was pared by 6 bases and J by 7 bases, with 12 bases of the junction left unmatched. The CDR3 loop reads CSAFGGTGVREQYF. The CDR3 region has the DNA TGCAGTGCCTTTGGGGGGACAGGGGTTCGAGAGCAGTACTTC.